This T cell receptor (beta chain) was documented in a study of PD-1 blockade in classical Hodgkin lymphoma. Study in general: Patients were infused with nivolumab 3 mg/kg every 2 weeks. Study results and caveats: Complete responders possessed baseline diversity comparable to newly diagnosed patients. CD4+ but not CD8+ TCR diversity rose significantly by C4D1. Those patients who began receiving nivolumab less than 1 year after ASCT had lower diversity, and they were excluded.

Measured with immunoSEQ multiplex PCR; TCRdb has only the in-frame clones, and not every one. The profile shows roughly 2,500 clones, 86% of them singletons. The V gene's germline CDR1 is MDHEN and CDR2 SYDVKM. The CDR3 covers 14 residues. Trimming stripped 6 bases from V and 0 bases from J, with 9 bases between. As to this clone: Its antigen is unidentified.

Every one of the patients relapsed after autologous stem cell transplantation (brentuximab vedotin exposure was variable). With magnetic negative selection, CD4+ T cells were purified from PBMCs that had been thawed. The specimen was CD4+ T cells from blood, collected at baseline. This chain links TRBV28 with TRBJ1-5; no firm D call. This sequence was found in a human donor with classical Hodgkin lymphoma. The CDR3 loop reads CASRQTYSNQPQHF. CDR3 DNA sequence: TGTGCCAGCAGACAGACCTATAGCAATCAGCCCCAGCATTTT.